This T cell receptor beta chain was profiled in a study of blood T cell repertoires in COVID-19. The wider study: Samples taken during acute and convalescent COVID-19 were collected in the United States, Italy and Spain. T cells, B-cell-depleted T cells, or PBMCs provided the cDNA or gDNA that served as material.

In the source study's methods: Amplification with reference gene primers provided the estimates of nucleated cell counts. Using immunoSEQ multiplex PCR, the repertoire was profiled, and TCRdb retains in-frame clones only, with some absent. V and J calls and clone size come straight from that table; D and trimming were deduced from the DNA. The sample contains 200,000 to 250,000 clones, 65% to 85% of which appear only once. After removal of 3 bases from V and 2 bases from J, the junction contained 6 bases not matched to a gene. The length of the CDR3 is 15 residues. Germline V gives CDR1 SGDLS, CDR2 YYNGEE.

The V call is TRBV9, the J call TRBJ1-1; 8 bases align to TRBD1. Sequences were obtained from peripheral blood. This sequence was found in a woman in her forties with active or convalescent COVID-19. The CDR3 sequence: CASSGTGFDNTEAFF. The CDR3 nucleotides are TGTGCCAGCAGCGGGACAGGGTTTGACAACACTGAAGCTTTCTTT.